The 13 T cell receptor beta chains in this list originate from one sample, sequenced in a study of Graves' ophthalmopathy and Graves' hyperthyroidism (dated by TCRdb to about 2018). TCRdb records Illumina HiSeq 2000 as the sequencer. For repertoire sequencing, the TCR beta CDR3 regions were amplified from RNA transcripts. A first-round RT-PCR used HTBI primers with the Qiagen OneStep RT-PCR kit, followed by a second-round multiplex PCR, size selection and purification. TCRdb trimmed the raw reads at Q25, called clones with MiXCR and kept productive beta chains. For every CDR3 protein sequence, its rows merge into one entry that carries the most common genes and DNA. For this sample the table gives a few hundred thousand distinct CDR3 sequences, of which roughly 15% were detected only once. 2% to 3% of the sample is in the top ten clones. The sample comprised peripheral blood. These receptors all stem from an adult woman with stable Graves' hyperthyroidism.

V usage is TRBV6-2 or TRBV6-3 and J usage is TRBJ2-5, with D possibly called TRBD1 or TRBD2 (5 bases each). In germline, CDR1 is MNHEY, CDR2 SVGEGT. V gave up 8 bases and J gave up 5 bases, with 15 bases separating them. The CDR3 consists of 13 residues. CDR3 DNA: TGTGCCAGCCGACAGCCGGGATGGGAGACCCAGTACTTC. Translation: CASRQPGWETQYF.

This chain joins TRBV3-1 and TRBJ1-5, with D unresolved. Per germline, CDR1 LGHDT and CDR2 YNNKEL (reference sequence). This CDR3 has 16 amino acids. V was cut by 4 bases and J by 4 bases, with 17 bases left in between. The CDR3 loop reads CASSRRPRRANQPQHF. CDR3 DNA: TGTGCCAGCAGCCGCAGACCCCGGCGGGCAAATCAGCCCCAGCATTTT.

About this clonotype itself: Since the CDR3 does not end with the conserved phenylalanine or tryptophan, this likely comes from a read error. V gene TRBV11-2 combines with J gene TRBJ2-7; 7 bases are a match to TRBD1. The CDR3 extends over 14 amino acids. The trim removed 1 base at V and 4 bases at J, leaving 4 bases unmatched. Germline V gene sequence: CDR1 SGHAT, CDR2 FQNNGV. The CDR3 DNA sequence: TGTGCCAGCAGCTTAGGACAGGGTGGGTACGAGCAGTACATC. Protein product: CASSLGQGGYEQYI.

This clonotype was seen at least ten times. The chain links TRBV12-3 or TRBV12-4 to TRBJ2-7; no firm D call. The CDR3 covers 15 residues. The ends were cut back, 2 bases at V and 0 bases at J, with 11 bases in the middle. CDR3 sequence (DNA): TGTGCCAGCAGTTTATCTCCGGGTACCTCCTACGAGCAGTACTTC. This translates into CASSLSPGTSYEQYF.

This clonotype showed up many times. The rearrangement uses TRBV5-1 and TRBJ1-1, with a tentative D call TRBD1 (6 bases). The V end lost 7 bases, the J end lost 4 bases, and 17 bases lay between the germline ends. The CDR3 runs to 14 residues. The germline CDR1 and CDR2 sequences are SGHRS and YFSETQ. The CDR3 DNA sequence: TGCGCCAGCGGTTGGGGGGCAGGCGTCACTGAAGCTTTCTTT. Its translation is CASGWGAGVTEAFF.

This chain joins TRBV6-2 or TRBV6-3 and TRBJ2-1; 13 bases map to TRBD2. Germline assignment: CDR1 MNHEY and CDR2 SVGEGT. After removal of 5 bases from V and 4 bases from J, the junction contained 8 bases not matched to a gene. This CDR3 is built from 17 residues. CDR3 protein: CASSRLAGGYEYNEQFF. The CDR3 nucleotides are TGTGCCAGCAGTCGACTAGCGGGAGGTTACGAATACAATGAGCAGTTCTTC.

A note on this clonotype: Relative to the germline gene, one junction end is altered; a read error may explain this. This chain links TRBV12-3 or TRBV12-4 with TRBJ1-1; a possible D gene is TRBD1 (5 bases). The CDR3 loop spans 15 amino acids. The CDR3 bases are TGTGCTAGCAGCTGTCCGGGTCAGGGTTGGACTGAAGCTTTCTTT. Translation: CASSCPGQGWTEAFF.

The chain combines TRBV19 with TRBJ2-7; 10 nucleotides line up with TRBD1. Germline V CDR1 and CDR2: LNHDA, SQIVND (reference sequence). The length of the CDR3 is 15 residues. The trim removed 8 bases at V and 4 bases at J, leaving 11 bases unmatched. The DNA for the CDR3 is TGTGCCAGTGCCCGTGGGACAGGGGCTCATTACGAGCAGTACTTC. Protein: CASARGTGAHYEQYF.

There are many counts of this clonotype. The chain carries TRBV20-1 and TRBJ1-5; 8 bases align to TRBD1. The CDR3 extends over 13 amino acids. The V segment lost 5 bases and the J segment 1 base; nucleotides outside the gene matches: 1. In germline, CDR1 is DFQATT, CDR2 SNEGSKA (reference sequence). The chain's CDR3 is CSAGTGSNQPQHF. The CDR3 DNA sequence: TGCAGTGCTGGGACAGGAAGCAATCAGCCCCAGCATTTT.

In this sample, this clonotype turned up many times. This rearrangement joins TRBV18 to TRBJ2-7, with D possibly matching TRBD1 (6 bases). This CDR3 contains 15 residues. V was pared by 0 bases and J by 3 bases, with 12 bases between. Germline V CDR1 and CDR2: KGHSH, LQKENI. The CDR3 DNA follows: TGTGCCAGCTCACCACCGGGGCAGGGGATCTACGAGCAGTACTTC. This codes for CASSPPGQGIYEQYF.

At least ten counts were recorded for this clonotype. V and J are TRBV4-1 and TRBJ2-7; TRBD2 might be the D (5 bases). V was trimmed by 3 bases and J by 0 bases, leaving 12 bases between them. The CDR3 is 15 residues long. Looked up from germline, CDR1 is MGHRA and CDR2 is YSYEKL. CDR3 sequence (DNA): TGCGCCAGCAGCCAGACGGACTCTGGCTCCTACGAGCAGTACTTC. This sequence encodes CASSQTDSGSYEQYF.

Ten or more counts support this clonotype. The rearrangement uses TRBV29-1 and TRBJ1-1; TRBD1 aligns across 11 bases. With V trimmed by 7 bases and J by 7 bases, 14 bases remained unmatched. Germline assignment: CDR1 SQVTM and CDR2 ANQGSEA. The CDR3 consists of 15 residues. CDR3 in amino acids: CSAVRDRGEQVEAFF. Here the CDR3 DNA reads TGCAGCGCCGTACGGGACAGGGGGGAGCAAGTTGAAGCTTTCTTT.

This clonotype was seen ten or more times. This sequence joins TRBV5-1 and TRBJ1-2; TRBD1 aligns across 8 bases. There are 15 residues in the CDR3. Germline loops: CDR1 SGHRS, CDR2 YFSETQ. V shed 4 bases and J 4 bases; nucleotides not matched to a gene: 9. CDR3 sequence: CASSIGQGGGYGYTF. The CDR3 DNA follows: TGCGCCAGCAGCATCGGACAGGGAGGTGGCTATGGCTACACCTTC.